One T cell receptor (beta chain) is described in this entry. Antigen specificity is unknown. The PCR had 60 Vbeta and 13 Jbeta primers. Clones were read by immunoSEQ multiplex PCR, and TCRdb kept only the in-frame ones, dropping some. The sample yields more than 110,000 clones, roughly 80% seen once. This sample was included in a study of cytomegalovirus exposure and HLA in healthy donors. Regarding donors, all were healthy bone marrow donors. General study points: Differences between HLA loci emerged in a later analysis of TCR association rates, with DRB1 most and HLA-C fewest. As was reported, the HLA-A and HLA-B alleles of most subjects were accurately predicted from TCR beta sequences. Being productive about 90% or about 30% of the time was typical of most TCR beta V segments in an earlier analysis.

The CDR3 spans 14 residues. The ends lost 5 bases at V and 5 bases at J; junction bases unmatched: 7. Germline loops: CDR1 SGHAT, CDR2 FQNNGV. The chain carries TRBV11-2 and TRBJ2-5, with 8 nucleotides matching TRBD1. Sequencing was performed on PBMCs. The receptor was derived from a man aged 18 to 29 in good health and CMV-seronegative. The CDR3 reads CASSVPGGVETQYF. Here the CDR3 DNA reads TGTGCCAGCAGCGTACCAGGGGGCGTGGAGACCCAGTACTTC.